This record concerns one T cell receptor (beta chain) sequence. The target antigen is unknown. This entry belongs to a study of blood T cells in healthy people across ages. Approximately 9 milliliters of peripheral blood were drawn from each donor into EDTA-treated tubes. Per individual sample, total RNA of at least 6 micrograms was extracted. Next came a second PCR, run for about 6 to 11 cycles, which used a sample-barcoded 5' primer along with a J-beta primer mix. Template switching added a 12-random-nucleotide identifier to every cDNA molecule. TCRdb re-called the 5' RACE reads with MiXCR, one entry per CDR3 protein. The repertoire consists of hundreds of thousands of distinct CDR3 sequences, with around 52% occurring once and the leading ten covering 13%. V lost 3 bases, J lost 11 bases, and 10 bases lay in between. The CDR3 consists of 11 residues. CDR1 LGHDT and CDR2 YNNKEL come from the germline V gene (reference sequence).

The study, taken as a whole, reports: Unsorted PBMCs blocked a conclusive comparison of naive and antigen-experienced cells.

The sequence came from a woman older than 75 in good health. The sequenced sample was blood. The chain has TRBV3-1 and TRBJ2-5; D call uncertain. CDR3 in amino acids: CASSHKDTQYF. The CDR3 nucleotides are TGTGCCAGCAGCCATAAGGATACGCAGTACTTC.